These 20 T cell receptor beta chains came from one sample sequenced in a study of blood T cell repertoires in COVID-19. TCRdb's table, derived via immunoSEQ multiplex PCR, lists solely in-frame clones and lacks some. This table holds under 200,000 clones, 86% found once. The specimen sequenced was peripheral blood. Source of these receptors: a man aged 55 to 70 with acute or convalescent COVID-19.

The genes are TRBV15 and TRBJ2-1, with 14 bases aligning to TRBD2. The CDR3 loop spans 20 amino acids. Looked up from germline, CDR1 is LNHNV and CDR2 is YYDKDF (reference sequence). The trim removed 2 bases at V and 1 base at J, leaving 10 bases unmatched. The CDR3 nucleotides are TGTGCCACCAGCAGAACCGGGACTAGCGGGAGAGTGTGGTCCTACAATGAGCAGTTCTTC. Its translation is CATSRTGTSGRVWSYNEQFF.

The CDR3 DNA is TGTGCCAGTAACCCCCGGGGGCTAGCGGGGGACGGTGGGCTGTTTTTT. Protein: CASNPRGLAGDGGLFF. This sequence joins TRBV19 and TRBJ2-2; 10 bases match TRBD2. CDR3 length: 16 amino acids. J was trimmed by 13 bases and V by 7 bases; bases with no gene match: 18. Germline V gene data show CDR1 as LNHDA and CDR2 as SQIVND (reference sequence). Full variable domain (outside the CDR3, taken from reference TRBV19 and TRBJ2-2): DGGITQSPKYLFRKEGQNVTLSCEQNLNHDAMYWYRQDPGQGLRLIYYSQIVNDFQKGDIAEGYSVSREKKESFPLTVTSAQKNPTAFYLCASNPRGLAGDGGLFFGEGSRLTVL.

The V call is TRBV29-1, the J call TRBJ1-1, with 7 positions matching TRBD1. CDR3 size: 14 residues. Germline loops: CDR1 SQVTM, CDR2 ANQGSEA. The ends lost 8 bases at V and 5 bases at J; junction bases unmatched: 14. CDR3 sequence (DNA): TGCAGCATCGCCGGACAACAGGGGAATACTGAAGCTTTCTTT. Translation gives CSIAGQQGNTEAFF. Based on the CDR3 plus reference TRBV29-1 and TRBJ1-1, the full variable domain is SAVISQKPSRDICQRGTSLTIQCQVDSQVTMMFWYRQQPGQSLTLIATANQGSEATYESGFVIDKFPISRPNLTFSTLTVSNMSPEDSSIYLCSIAGQQGNTEAFFGQGTRLTVV.

The chain has TRBV6-4 and TRBJ2-1, with a weak D call TRBD2 (6 bases). With 5 bases removed from V and 5 bases from J, the gap between germline ends came to 10 bases. CDR3 length: 13 amino acids. Germline lookup yields CDR1 MRHNA and CDR2 SNTAGT. The CDR3 reads CASSPGVNNEQFF. CDR3 sequence (DNA): TGTGCCAGCAGTCCGGGGGTCAACAATGAGCAGTTCTTC.

The chain uses TRBV28 and TRBJ2-1; TRBD1 aligns across 7 bases. In germline, CDR1 is MDHEN, CDR2 SYDVKM. The CDR3 runs 13 residues. V was clipped by 6 bases and J by 10 bases; unmatched bases: 9. The CDR3 sequence is CASRPGQVGEQFF. DNA for the CDR3: TGTGCCAGCAGGCCCGGACAGGTGGGCGAGCAGTTCTTC.

Many counts were recorded for this clone. The gene calls are TRBV5-4 and TRBJ2-1, with 7 nucleotides matching TRBD2. In germline, CDR1 is SGHNT, CDR2 YYREEE (reference sequence). This CDR3 has 16 amino acids. V lost 0 bases and J lost 4; bases outside the gene matches: 7. CDR3 loop: CASSLVGLGSYNEQFF. DNA for the CDR3: TGTGCCAGCAGCTTGGTCGGACTAGGGTCTTACAATGAGCAGTTCTTC. Filled out from reference TRBV5-4 and TRBJ2-1, the complete variable domain reads ETGVTQSPTHLIKTRGQQVTLRCSSQSGHNTVSWYQQALGQGPQFIFQYYREEENGRGNFPPRFSGLQFPNYSSELNVNALELDDSALYLCASSLVGLGSYNEQFFGPGTRLTVL.

The gene calls are TRBV5-1 and TRBJ2-1; D gene unclear. The germline V gene encodes CDR1 SGHRS and CDR2 YFSETQ. V shed 4 bases and J shed 7 bases, with 9 bases lying between them. CDR3 length: 12 amino acids. The CDR3 nucleotides read TGCGCCAGCAGCCTACCCAGGAATGAGCAGTTCTTC. Protein: CASSLPRNEQFF.

CDR3 coding DNA: TGTGCCAGCTCACCACCATCACAGGGGGAGCATGGCTACACCTTC. This gives the protein CASSPPSQGEHGYTF. This rearrangement joins TRBV18 to TRBJ1-2; 8 bases agree with TRBD1. The CDR3 is made up of 15 amino acids. J was trimmed by 6 bases and V by 0 bases; bases with no gene match: 6. Germline V gene data show CDR1 as KGHSH and CDR2 as LQKENI. The full variable domain, its missing parts supplied by reference TRBV18 and TRBJ1-2, is NAGVMQNPRHLVRRRGQEARLRCSPMKGHSHVYWYRQLPEEGLKFMVYLQKENIIDESGMPKERFSAEFPKEGPSILRIQQVVRGDSAAYFCASSPPSQGEHGYTFGSGTRLTVV.

CDR3 coding DNA: TGTGCCATCAGTGGGCAAGTCCTCGCGGGTGGCTACACCTTC. This codes for CAISGQVLAGGYTF. The V gene is TRBV10-3, the J gene TRBJ1-2; D is unresolved. The CDR3 length is 14 residues. The V gene lost 4 bases and the J gene lost 7 bases, with 16 bases spanning the gap. Germline-derived CDR1 and CDR2 are ENHRY and SYGVKD.

The chain is built from TRBV27 and TRBJ1-1, with 8 bases aligning to TRBD1. This CDR3 is 14 amino acids long. Looked up from germline, CDR1 is MNHEY and CDR2 is SMNVEV (reference sequence). With V trimmed by 4 bases and J by 4 bases, 5 bases remained unmatched. As DNA, the CDR3 is TGTGCCAGCAGTTCACAGGGGGTTGTCACTGAAGCTTTCTTT. This encodes CASSSQGVVTEAFF.

Only a few counts were recorded for this clone. The chain recombines TRBV28 with TRBJ1-2; 9 bases agree with TRBD1. The CDR3 covers 16 residues. CDR1 MDHEN and CDR2 SYDVKM come from the germline V gene. V lost 4 bases, J lost 6 bases, and 12 bases stayed unmatched. The CDR3 here is CASSSLSTGGGDGYTF. The CDR3 nucleotides read TGTGCCAGCAGTTCCCTTTCGACAGGGGGAGGCGATGGCTACACCTTC.

In its sample, this clone was seen once. This chain links TRBV6-5 with TRBJ1-1; D gene uncertain. The germline V gene has CDR1 MNHEY and CDR2 SVGAGI. CDR3 length: 14 residues. The V end was cut by 5 bases, the J end by 0 bases, with 10 bases between. The CDR3 protein is CASSPSRLNTEAFF. The DNA for the CDR3 is TGTGCCAGCAGTCCCTCCAGGTTGAACACTGAAGCTTTCTTT.

This clone came up once. This chain connects TRBV7-3 to TRBJ2-3, with 9 positions matching TRBD2. Trimming took 3 bases from V and 2 from J; bases not matched to a gene: 3. The CDR3 covers 15 residues. Germline V CDR1 and CDR2: SGHTA, FQGTGA. CDR3 amino acids: CASSLLAGLTDTQYF. The CDR3 DNA sequence: TGTGCCAGCAGCTTGCTAGCGGGACTCACAGATACGCAGTATTTT.

This sequence joins TRBV27 and TRBJ1-4, with 8 nucleotides matching TRBD1. V shed 6 bases, J shed 10 bases, and the junction held 10 bases outside the gene matches. The CDR3 is 14 amino acids. Germline CDR1 is MNHEY and CDR2 is SMNVEV (reference sequence). CDR3 amino acids: CASSPGQGPVKLFF. As DNA, the CDR3 is TGTGCCAGCAGCCCCGGACAGGGACCTGTAAAACTGTTTTTT.

The chain is built from TRBV4-1 and TRBJ2-7; D remains unclear. The CDR3 has 14 amino acids. CDR1 and CDR2 (germline): MGHRA, YSYEKL. V shed 8 bases and J shed 1 base, with 15 bases lying between them. The CDR3 sequence: CASQDSDSSYEQYF. The CDR3 DNA follows: TGCGCCAGCCAAGACTCGGATTCTTCCTACGAGCAGTACTTC.

V and J are TRBV6-5 and TRBJ1-5; 8 bases line up with TRBD1. The CDR3 is 14 amino acids. CDR1 is MNHEY, CDR2 SVGAGI, per germline. The junction had 5 bases not matched to a gene; V was cut back by 6 bases and J by 4 bases. The CDR3 DNA follows: TGTGCCAGCAGCCCAGACAGGGGAAATCAGCCCCAGCATTTT. As protein: CASSPDRGNQPQHF.

The chain joins TRBV4-1 to TRBJ2-7; no clear D. Trimming took 1 base from V and 2 from J, leaving 12 bases between them. The CDR3 length is 15 residues. Germline V CDR1 and CDR2: MGHRA, YSYEKL. In DNA form, the CDR3 reads TGCGCCAGCAGCCAAGCTAGGAGCTCCACCTACGAGCAGTACTTC. Its translation is CASSQARSSTYEQYF.

Details on this clone: The conserved phenylalanine or tryptophan normally closing the CDR3 is absent here, so this likely arose from a read error. Because the CDR3's place on the DNA is in doubt, the DNA is left out and the CDR3 is given as listed by TCRdb. V and J are TRBV5-1 and TRBJ1-2; no check of the table's D call, TRBD1, against the DNA was made. Germline lookup yields CDR1 SGHRS and CDR2 YFSETQ. The CDR3 region is 9 residues in length, termini included. The CDR3 reads CASSWDRER.

This chain links TRBV27 with TRBJ1-6; D gene unclear. V gave up 2 bases and J gave up 6 bases, with 11 bases separating them. This CDR3 comprises 15 residues. Germline values: CDR1 MNHEY, CDR2 SMNVEV (reference sequence). The CDR3 loop reads CASSLGSQANSPLHF. For the CDR3, the DNA is TGTGCCAGCAGTTTAGGTTCCCAAGCTAATTCACCCCTCCACTTT.

The V call is TRBV7-3, the J call TRBJ2-6; D may be TRBD1 (5 bases). V lost 1 base and J lost 12, with 10 bases in between. The CDR3 contains 13 residues. Germline-derived CDR1 and CDR2 are SGHTA and FQGTGA. CDR3 in DNA: TGTGCCAGCAGCTTAAACCGACAGCCCGTCCTGACTTTC. This sequence encodes CASSLNRQPVLTF.